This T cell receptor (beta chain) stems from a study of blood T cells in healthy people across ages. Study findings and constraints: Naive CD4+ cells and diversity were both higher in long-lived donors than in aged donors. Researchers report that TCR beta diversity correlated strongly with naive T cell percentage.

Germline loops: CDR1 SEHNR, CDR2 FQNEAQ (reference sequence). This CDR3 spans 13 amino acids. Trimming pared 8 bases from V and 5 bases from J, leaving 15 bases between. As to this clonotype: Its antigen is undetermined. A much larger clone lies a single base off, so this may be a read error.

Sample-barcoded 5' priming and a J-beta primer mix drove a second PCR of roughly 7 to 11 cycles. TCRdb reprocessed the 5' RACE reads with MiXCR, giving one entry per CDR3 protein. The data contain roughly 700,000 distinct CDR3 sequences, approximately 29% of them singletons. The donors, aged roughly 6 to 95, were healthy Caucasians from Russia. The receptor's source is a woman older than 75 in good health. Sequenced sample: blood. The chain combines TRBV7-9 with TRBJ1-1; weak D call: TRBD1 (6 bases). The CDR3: CASCQEGGTEAFF. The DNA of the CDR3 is TGTGCCAGCTGTCAGGAGGGGGGGACTGAAGCTTTCTTT.